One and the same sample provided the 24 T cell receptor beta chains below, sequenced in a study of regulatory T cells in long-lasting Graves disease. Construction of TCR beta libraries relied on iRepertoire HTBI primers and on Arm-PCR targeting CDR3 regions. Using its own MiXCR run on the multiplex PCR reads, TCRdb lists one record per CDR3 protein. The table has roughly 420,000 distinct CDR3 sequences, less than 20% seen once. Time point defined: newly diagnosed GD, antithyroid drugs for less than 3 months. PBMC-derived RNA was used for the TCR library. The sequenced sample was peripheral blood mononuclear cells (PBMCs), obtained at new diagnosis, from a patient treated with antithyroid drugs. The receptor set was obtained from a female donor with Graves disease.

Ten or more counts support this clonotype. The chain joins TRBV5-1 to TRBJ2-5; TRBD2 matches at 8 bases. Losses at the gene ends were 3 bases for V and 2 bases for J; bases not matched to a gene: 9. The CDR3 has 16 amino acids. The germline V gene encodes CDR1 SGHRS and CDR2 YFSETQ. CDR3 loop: CASSSQRGSNQETQYF. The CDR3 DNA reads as TGCGCCAGCAGCTCCCAGCGGGGGAGCAATCAAGAGACCCAGTACTTC. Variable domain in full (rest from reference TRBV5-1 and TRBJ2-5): KAGVTQTPRYLIKTRGQQVTLSCSPISGHRSVSWYQQTPGQGLQFLFEYFSETQRNKGNFPGRFSGRQFSNSRSEMNVSTLELGDSALYLCASSSQRGSNQETQYFGPGTRLLVL.

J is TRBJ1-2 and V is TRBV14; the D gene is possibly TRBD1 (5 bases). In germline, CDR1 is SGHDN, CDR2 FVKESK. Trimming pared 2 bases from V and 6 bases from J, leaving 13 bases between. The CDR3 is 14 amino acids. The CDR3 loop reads CASSQRRESHGYTF. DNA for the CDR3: TGTGCCAGCAGCCAACGCAGGGAGTCCCATGGCTACACCTTC.

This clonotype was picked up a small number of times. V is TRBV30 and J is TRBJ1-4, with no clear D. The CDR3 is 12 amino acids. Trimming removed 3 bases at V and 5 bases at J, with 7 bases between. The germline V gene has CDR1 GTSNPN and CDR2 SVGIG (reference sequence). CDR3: CAWSDWNEKLFF. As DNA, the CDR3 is TGTGCCTGGAGCGACTGGAATGAAAAACTGTTTTTT.

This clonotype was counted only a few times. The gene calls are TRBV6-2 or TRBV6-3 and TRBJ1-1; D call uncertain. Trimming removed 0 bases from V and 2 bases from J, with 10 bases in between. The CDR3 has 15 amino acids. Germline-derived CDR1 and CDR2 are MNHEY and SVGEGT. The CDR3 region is CASSYSIGGNTEAFF. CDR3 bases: TGTGCCAGCAGTTACTCGATAGGAGGAAACACTGAAGCTTTCTTT.

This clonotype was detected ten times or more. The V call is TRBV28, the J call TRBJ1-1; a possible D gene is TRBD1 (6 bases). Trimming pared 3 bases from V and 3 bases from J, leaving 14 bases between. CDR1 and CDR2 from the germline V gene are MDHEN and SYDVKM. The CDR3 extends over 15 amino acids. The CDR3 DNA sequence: TGTGCCAGCAGTTTTGGCCGACCAGGGGACACTGAAGCTTTCTTT. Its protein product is CASSFGRPGDTEAFF.

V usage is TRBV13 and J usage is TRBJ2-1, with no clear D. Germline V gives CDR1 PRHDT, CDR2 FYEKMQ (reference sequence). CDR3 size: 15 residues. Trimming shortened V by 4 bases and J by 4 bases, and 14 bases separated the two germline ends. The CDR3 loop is CASSYPPPVYNEQFF. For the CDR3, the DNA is TGTGCCAGCAGCTATCCCCCCCCAGTGTACAATGAGCAGTTCTTC.

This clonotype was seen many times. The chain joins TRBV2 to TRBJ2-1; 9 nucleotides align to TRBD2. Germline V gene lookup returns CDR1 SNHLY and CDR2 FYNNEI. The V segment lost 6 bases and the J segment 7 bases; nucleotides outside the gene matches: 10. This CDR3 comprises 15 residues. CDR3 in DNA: TGTGCCAGCAGCTCGAGCGGGGGGTTAGGGAATGAGCAGTTCTTC. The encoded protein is CASSSSGGLGNEQFF. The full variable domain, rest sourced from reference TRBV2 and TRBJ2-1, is EPEVTQTPSHQVTQMGQEVILRCVPISNHLYFYWYRQILGQKVEFLVSFYNNEISEKSEIFDDQFSVERPDGSNFTLKIRSTKLEDSAMYFCASSSSGGLGNEQFFGPGTRLTVL.

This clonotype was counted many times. The DNA of the CDR3 is TGCAGCGTCCGGACAGGTGCATCTGGTACGCAGTATTTT. It yields the protein CSVRTGASGTQYF. V gene TRBV29-1 combines with J gene TRBJ2-3, with 7 bases that match TRBD1. The CDR3 consists of 13 residues. Germline values: CDR1 SQVTM, CDR2 ANQGSEA. J gave up 8 bases and V 6 bases, and 11 bases lay outside the gene matches.

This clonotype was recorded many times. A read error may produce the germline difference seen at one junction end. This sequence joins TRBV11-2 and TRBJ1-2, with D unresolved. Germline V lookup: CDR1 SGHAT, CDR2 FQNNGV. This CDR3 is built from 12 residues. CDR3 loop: CASSLDRALTLF. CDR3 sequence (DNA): TGTGCCAGCAGCTTAGATCGTGCGTTAACCCTCTTC. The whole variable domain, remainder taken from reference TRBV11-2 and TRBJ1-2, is EAGVAQSPRYKIIEKRQSVAFWCNPISGHATLYWYQQILGQGPKLLIQFQNNGVVDDSQLPKDRFSAERLKGVDSTLKIQPAKLEDSAVYLCASSLDRALTLFGSGTRLTVV.

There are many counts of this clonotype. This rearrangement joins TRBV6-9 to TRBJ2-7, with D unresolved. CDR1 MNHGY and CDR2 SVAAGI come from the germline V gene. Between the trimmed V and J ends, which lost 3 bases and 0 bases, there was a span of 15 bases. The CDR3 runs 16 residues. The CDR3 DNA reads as TGTGCCAGCAGTTACTTAGCTACCGGGTCCTCCTACGAGCAGTACTTC. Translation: CASSYLATGSSYEQYF.

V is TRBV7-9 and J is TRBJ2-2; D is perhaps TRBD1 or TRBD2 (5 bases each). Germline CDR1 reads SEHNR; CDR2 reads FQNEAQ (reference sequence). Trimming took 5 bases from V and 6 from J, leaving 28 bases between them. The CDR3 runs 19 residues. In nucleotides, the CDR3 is TGTGCCAGCAGCAGCCAAGATGAGGGGAGCGCAGGGACCGCCGGGGAGCTGTTTTTT. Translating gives CASSSQDEGSAGTAGELFF.

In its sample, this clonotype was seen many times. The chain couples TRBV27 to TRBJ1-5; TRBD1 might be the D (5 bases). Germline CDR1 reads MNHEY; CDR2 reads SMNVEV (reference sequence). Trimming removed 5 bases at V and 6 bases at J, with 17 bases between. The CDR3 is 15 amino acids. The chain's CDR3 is CASSPFPGRGQPQHF. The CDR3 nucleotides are TGTGCCAGCAGTCCCTTTCCAGGGCGAGGTCAGCCCCAGCATTTT.

The CDR3 bases are TGTGCCAGCAGTCCCTCGAGTCAGGGCCAAGAGACCCAGTACTTC. Encoded protein: CASSPSSQGQETQYF. This chain connects TRBV28 to TRBJ2-5; D may be TRBD1 (5 bases). The CDR3 spans 15 residues. Germline lookup yields CDR1 MDHEN and CDR2 SYDVKM. V was cut by 5 bases and J by 1 base, with 14 bases left in between.

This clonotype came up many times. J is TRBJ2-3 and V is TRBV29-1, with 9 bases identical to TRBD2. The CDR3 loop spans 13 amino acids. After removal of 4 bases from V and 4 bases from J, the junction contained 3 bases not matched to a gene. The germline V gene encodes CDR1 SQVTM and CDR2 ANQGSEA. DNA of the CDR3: TGCAGCGTTGTCCAGCGGGAGGCAGATACGCAGTATTTT. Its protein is CSVVQREADTQYF.

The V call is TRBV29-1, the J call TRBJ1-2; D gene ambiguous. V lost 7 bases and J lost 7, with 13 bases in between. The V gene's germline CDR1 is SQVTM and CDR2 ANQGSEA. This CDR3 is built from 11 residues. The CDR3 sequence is CSAPIWRGYTF. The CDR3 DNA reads TGCAGCGCCCCAATATGGCGTGGCTACACCTTC.

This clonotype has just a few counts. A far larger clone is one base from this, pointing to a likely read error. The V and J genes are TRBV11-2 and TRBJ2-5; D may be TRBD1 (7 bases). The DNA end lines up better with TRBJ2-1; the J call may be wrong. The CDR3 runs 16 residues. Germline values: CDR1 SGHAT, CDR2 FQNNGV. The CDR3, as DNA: TGTGCCAGCAGCTTAGAACTGCAGGGGGGCCTTAGTGAGCAGTTCTTC. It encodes CASSLELQGGLSEQFF.

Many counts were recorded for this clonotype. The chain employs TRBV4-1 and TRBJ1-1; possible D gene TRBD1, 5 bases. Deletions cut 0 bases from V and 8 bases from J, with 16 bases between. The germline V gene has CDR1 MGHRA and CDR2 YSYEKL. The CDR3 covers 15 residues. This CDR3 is CASSQEPWARGEAFF. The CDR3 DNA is TGCGCCAGCAGCCAAGAGCCTTGGGCCCGGGGGGAAGCTTTCTTT.

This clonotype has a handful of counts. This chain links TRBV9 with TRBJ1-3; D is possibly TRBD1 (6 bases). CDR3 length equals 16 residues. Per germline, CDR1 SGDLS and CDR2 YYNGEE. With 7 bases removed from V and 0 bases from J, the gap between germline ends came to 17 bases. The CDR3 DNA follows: TGTGCCAGCTCCTGGGGGGCTCGAAACTCTGGAAACACCATATATTTT. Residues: CASSWGARNSGNTIYF.

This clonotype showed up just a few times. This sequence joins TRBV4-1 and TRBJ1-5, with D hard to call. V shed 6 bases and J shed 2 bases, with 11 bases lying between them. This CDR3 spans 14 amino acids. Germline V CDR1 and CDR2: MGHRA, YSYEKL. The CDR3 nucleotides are TGCGCCAGCAGGGTAGAGTGGGGCAATCAGCCCCAGCATTTT. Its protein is CASRVEWGNQPQHF.

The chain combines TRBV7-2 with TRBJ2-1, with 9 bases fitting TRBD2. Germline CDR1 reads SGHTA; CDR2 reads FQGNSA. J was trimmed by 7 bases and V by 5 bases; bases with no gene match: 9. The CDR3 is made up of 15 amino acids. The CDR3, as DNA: TGTGCCAGCAGCGGGGGGCGGGAGGGCCGAAATGAGCAGTTCTTC. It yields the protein CASSGGREGRNEQFF. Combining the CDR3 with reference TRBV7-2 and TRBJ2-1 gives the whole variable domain GAGVSQSPSNKVTEKGKDVELRCDPISGHTALYWYRQSLGQGLEFLIYFQGNSAPDKSGLPSDRFSAERTGGSVSTLTIQRTQQEDSAVYLCASSGGREGRNEQFFGPGTRLTVL.

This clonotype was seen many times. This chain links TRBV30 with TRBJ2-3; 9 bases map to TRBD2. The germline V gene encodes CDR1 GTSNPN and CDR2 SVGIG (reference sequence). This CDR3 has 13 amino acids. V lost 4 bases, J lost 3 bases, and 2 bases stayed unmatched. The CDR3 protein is CAWTSGTTDTQYF. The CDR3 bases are TGTGCCTGGACTAGCGGGACGACAGATACGCAGTATTTT.

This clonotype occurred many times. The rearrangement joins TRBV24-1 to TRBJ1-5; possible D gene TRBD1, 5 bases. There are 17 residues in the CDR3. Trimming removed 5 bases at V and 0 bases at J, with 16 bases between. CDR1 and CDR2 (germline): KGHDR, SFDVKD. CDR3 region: CATSVGRPGGSNQPQHF. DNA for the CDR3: TGTGCCACCAGTGTCGGCCGGCCGGGGGGTAGCAATCAGCCCCAGCATTTT.

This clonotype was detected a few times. CDR3 sequence reads: CASSFQWQGDEQYF. The CDR3 DNA sequence: TGTGCCAGCAGTTTTCAGTGGCAGGGAGACGAGCAGTACTTC. V and J are TRBV27 and TRBJ2-7; D might be TRBD1 or TRBD2, each matching 5 bases. This CDR3 region has 14 residues. Trimming removed 3 bases at V and 5 bases at J, with 14 bases between. CDR1 is MNHEY, CDR2 SMNVEV, per germline (reference sequence).

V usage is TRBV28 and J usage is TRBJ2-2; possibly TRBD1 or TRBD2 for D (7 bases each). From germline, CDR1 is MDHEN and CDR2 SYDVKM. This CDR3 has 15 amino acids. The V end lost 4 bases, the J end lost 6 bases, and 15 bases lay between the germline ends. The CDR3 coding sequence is TGTGCCAGCAGTTCTTACAGGGGAGGGTCCGGGGAGCTGTTTTTT. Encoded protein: CASSSYRGGSGELFF.